The 17 T cell receptor beta chains reported below all come from one sample, sequenced in a study of early T cells in non-severe SARS-CoV-2 infection. Each CDR3 protein is one row after TCRdb ran MiXCR on the 5' RACE reads. The table has about 44,000 distinct CDR3 sequences, roughly 6% seen once; the top ten hold around 12%. Sequencing used whole blood. The receptors were gathered from an adult who was a healthcare worker with PCR-confirmed SARS-CoV-2 infection or an uninfected control (not recorded which).

A few counts support this clonotype. CDR3 bases: TGCAGCGTTGATGGGACCGACAGCTGGGAGACCCAGTACTTC. Protein sequence: CSVDGTDSWETQYF. V usage is TRBV29-1 and J usage is TRBJ2-5; D is perhaps TRBD1 or TRBD2 (5 bases each). V lost 3 bases and J lost 5, with 16 bases in between. This CDR3 contains 14 residues. Germline CDR1 SQVTM, CDR2 ANQGSEA.

The sample holds a few counts of this clonotype. This chain connects TRBV6-5 to TRBJ2-3; 10 nucleotides match TRBD2. The germline gives CDR1 MNHEY, CDR2 SVGAGI. There are 16 residues in the CDR3. V dropped 4 bases and J dropped 2; count of bases not matched to a gene: 6. The CDR3 is CASSSLAGGYTDTQYF. In DNA, the CDR3 is TGTGCCAGCAGTTCCTTAGCGGGGGGCTACACAGATACGCAGTATTTT.

At least ten counts were recorded for this clonotype. This chain joins TRBV5-1 and TRBJ1-2; D is ambiguous. The germline V gene has CDR1 SGHRS and CDR2 YFSETQ. The V end lost 6 bases, the J end lost 3 bases, and 12 bases lay between the germline ends. This CDR3 has 13 residues. The CDR3 region is CASTEGSHYGYTF. CDR3 DNA sequence: TGCGCCAGCACCGAGGGCAGCCACTATGGCTACACCTTC.

This sequence joins TRBV5-1 and TRBJ2-3, with 9 nucleotides matching TRBD2. Trimming at V came to 0 bases and at J to 6 bases, leaving 11 bases not matched to a gene. Germline V gives CDR1 SGHRS, CDR2 YFSETQ. The CDR3 contains 17 residues. CDR3 bases: TGCGCCAGCAGCTTGGTCGGGTTAGCGGGGGAAGGTGATACGCAGTATTTT. Its translation: CASSLVGLAGEGDTQYF.

This clonotype was observed many times. The chain joins TRBV12-3 or TRBV12-4 to TRBJ1-2, with 7 bases lining up with TRBD1. V shed 6 bases and J 3 bases; nucleotides not matched to a gene: 7. The CDR3 consists of 14 residues. CDR3: CASSVTGLDYGYTF. The CDR3 nucleotides are TGTGCCAGCAGCGTGACAGGGTTGGACTATGGCTACACCTTC.

This chain links TRBV19 with TRBJ2-2; no reliable D call. CDR3 length: 12 residues. Trimming pared 7 bases from V and 4 bases from J, leaving 7 bases between. Germline V gene sequence: CDR1 LNHDA, CDR2 SQIVND (reference sequence). The CDR3 nucleotides read TGTGCCAGTACGTCCCTCACCGGGGAGCTGTTTTTT. It specifies CASTSLTGELFF.

The V and J genes are TRBV2 and TRBJ2-5; D gene ambiguous. This CDR3 is 13 amino acids long. With 4 bases removed from V and 4 bases from J, the gap between germline ends came to 10 bases. CDR1 SNHLY and CDR2 FYNNEI come from the germline V gene. CDR3 nucleotides: TGTGCCAGCAGTGGAAGGTTAAGAGAGACCCAGTACTTC. Translated: CASSGRLRETQYF.

The chain carries TRBV11-2 and TRBJ1-1; 8 bases align to TRBD1. The CDR3 contains 12 residues. V was pared by 5 bases and J by 6 bases, with 2 bases of the junction left unmatched. Germline V gene data show CDR1 as SGHAT and CDR2 as FQNNGV. For the CDR3, the DNA is TGTGCCAGCAGCGAGGACAGGGCTGAAGCTTTCTTT. Its translation: CASSEDRAEAFF.

V gene TRBV6-5 combines with J gene TRBJ1-4, with TRBD1 matching 9 bases. Trimming at V came to 6 bases and at J to 7 bases, leaving 6 bases not matched to a gene. From germline, CDR1 is MNHEY and CDR2 SVGAGI. The CDR3 consists of 14 residues. Written as DNA, the CDR3 is TGTGCCAGCAGCGCCGGGACAGGGAGTGAAAAACTGTTTTTT. It yields the protein CASSAGTGSEKLFF.

This chain connects TRBV5-6 to TRBJ2-5; tentative D call: TRBD1 (6 bases). Trimming shortened V by 4 bases and J by 4 bases, and 11 bases separated the two germline ends. Germline loops: CDR1 SGHDT, CDR2 YYEEEE. The CDR3 loop spans 13 amino acids. The CDR3 spells CASSPLGGETQYF. The CDR3 nucleotides are TGTGCCAGCAGCCCGCTAGGGGGAGAGACCCAGTACTTC.

This clonotype was seen more than once but under ten times. The CDR3 nucleotides read TGTGCCACCGAGCCGGGACAGAGCACAGATACGCAGTATTTT. Its translation: CATEPGQSTDTQYF. The chain has TRBV24-1 and TRBJ2-3, with 7 bases fitting TRBD1. This CDR3 is 14 amino acids long. Trimming cost V 9 bases and J 0 bases; bases outside gene matches: 5. Germline CDR1 KGHDR, CDR2 SFDVKD.

Only a few counts were recorded for this clonotype. The rearrangement links TRBV28 to TRBJ1-5, with D maybe TRBD1 (5 bases). Germline V gene lookup returns CDR1 MDHEN and CDR2 SYDVKM. Trimming stripped 8 bases from V and 0 bases from J, with 11 bases between. There are 14 residues in the CDR3. The CDR3 sequence: CASLPGDSNQPQHF. The CDR3 DNA sequence: TGTGCCAGCCTCCCGGGGGATAGCAATCAGCCCCAGCATTTT. Using reference TRBV28 and TRBJ1-5 for the parts outside the CDR3, the full variable domain is DVKVTQSSRYLVKRTGEKVFLECVQDMDHENMFWYRQDPGLGLRLIYFSYDVKMKEKGDIPEGYSVSREKKERFSLILESASTNQTSMYLCASLPGDSNQPQHFGDGTRLSIL.

Many counts were recorded for this clonotype. The chain carries TRBV7-8 and TRBJ2-1; 9 bases agree with TRBD2. Germline assignment: CDR1 SGHVS and CDR2 FQNEAQ. The CDR3 spans 20 residues. Trimming at V came to 5 bases and at J to 6 bases, leaving 23 bases not matched to a gene. The CDR3 loop reads CASSPLPRQERLAVTNEQFF. In DNA form, the CDR3 reads TGTGCCAGCAGCCCCCTCCCGAGACAGGAGAGACTAGCGGTCACCAATGAGCAGTTCTTC. Full variable domain (remainder filled in from reference TRBV7-8 and TRBJ2-1): GAGVSQSPRYKVAKRGQDVALRCDPISGHVSLFWYQQALGQGPEFLTYFQNEAQLDKSGLPSDRFFAERPEGSVSTLKIQRTQQEDSAVYLCASSPLPRQERLAVTNEQFFGPGTRLTVL.

Regarding this clonotype: A much more abundant neighbour one base away suggests this may be a read error. This likely comes from a read error, as the CDR3 has no conserved phenylalanine or tryptophan at its end. V gene TRBV5-6 combines with J gene TRBJ2-7; unclear D gene. Per germline, CDR1 SGHDT and CDR2 YYEEEE. V was clipped by 0 bases and J by 1 base, with 8 bases between them. CDR3 length equals 14 residues. CDR3 coding DNA: TGTGCCAGCAGCTTGGTCGGCAGATCCTACGAGCAGTACTAC. The encoded protein is CASSLVGRSYEQYY.

This clonotype has a count of ten or more. The chain carries TRBV3-1 and TRBJ1-2; D is unclear. The CDR3 loop spans 12 amino acids. CDR1 is LGHDT, CDR2 YNNKEL, per germline (reference sequence). The V end lost 3 bases, the J end lost 8 bases, and 10 bases lay between the germline ends. CDR3 nucleotides: TGTGCCAGCAGCCAGTATACTGGGGGCTACACCTTC. Translating gives CASSQYTGGYTF.

This chain links TRBV9 with TRBJ2-2, with D tentatively TRBD2 (5 bases). V lost 4 bases and J lost 5, with 21 bases in between. The germline V gene has CDR1 SGDLS and CDR2 YYNGEE. The CDR3 is 17 residues long. CDR3: CASSSNPRELGTGELFF. CDR3 sequence (DNA): TGTGCCAGCAGCTCCAACCCGAGGGAGCTAGGAACCGGGGAGCTGTTTTTT.

The table lists this clonotype with many counts. This chain joins TRBV3-1 and TRBJ1-3; no firm D call. The V and J ends lost 1 base and 0 bases respectively, with 10 bases between them. Germline V lookup: CDR1 LGHDT, CDR2 YNNKEL (reference sequence). The CDR3 is 16 residues long. The CDR3 reads CASSQAQLSSGNTIYF. In nucleotides, the CDR3 is TGTGCCAGCAGCCAAGCACAGCTCAGCTCTGGAAACACCATATATTTT.